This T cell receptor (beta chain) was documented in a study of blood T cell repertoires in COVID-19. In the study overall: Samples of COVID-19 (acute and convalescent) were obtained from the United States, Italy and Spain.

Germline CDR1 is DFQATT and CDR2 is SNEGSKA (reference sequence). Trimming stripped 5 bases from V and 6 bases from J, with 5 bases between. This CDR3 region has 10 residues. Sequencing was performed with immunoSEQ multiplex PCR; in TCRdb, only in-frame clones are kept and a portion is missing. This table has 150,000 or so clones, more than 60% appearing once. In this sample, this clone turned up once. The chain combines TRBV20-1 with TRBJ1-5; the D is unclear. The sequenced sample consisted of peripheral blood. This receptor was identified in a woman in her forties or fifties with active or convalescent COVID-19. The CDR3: CSAGPQPQHF. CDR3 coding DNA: TGCAGTGCTGGCCCTCAGCCCCAGCATTTT.